The 29 T cell receptor beta chains below come from one sample, sequenced in a study of cytomegalovirus exposure and HLA in healthy donors. Vbeta (60) and Jbeta (13) primers were used in the PCR. Repertoires were generated with immunoSEQ multiplex PCR, while TCRdb's copy carries only in-frame clones and drops some. Counted here are 250,000 or so clones, around 81% occurring once; the ten biggest clones make up roughly 7.4%. Sequencing was carried out using PBMCs. These receptors came from a woman aged 60-75 years in good health and CMV-seropositive.

The rearrangement links TRBV30 to TRBJ1-2; D not resolved. The CDR3 runs 13 residues. The germline V gene encodes CDR1 GTSNPN and CDR2 SVGIG (reference sequence). Trimming shortened V by 2 bases and J by 8 bases, and 15 bases separated the two germline ends. The CDR3 DNA reads TGTGCCTGGAGTCATGGCATCTTGAGGGGCTACACCTTC. Translated, it gives CAWSHGILRGYTF.

The chain recombines TRBV6-1 with TRBJ2-7; D gene ambiguous. Germline CDR1 MNHNS, CDR2 SASEGT. The CDR3 is made up of 15 amino acids. V dropped 7 bases and J dropped 0 bases, with 16 bases sitting between them. CDR3 residues: CASTQQSLLSYEQYF. The DNA for the CDR3 is TGTGCCAGCACCCAACAGTCCCTACTCTCCTACGAGCAGTACTTC.

This chain links TRBV27 with TRBJ1-1; weak D call: TRBD1 (5 bases). This CDR3 region has 13 residues. Germline V gene sequence: CDR1 MNHEY, CDR2 SMNVEV (reference sequence). The V end was cut by 2 bases, the J end by 7 bases, with 11 bases between. CDR3 amino acids: CASSLIWGDEAFF. The CDR3 DNA follows: TGTGCCAGCAGTTTAATTTGGGGGGATGAAGCTTTCTTT.

The chain combines TRBV28 with TRBJ2-1; TRBD2 matches 14 bases. The CDR3 runs to 13 residues. CDR1 MDHEN and CDR2 SYDVKM come from the germline V gene. V dropped 10 bases and J dropped 12; count of bases not matched to a gene: 8. The CDR3 DNA is TGTGCCATCGTCGGGACTAGCGGGAGTCGGCAGTTCTTC. Amino acids: CAIVGTSGSRQFF.

The gene calls are TRBV10-1 and TRBJ2-5; D gene ambiguous. The germline V and J ends were trimmed by 0 bases and 5 bases, with 7 bases remaining between them. Germline V gives CDR1 WNHNN, CDR2 SYGVQD (reference sequence). This CDR3 region has 13 residues. The CDR3 sequence is CASSESARETQYF. For the CDR3, the DNA is TGCGCCAGCAGTGAGTCGGCGCGGGAGACCCAGTACTTC.

The V call is TRBV2, the J call TRBJ1-3; 7 bases map to TRBD1. With V trimmed by 6 bases and J by 4 bases, 9 bases remained unmatched. CDR1 and CDR2 from the germline V gene are SNHLY and FYNNEI. The CDR3 extends over 15 amino acids. CDR3 region: CASRGKGAEGNTIYF. The DNA for the CDR3 is TGTGCCAGCAGAGGAAAGGGGGCAGAAGGAAACACCATATATTTT.

J is TRBJ2-5 and V is TRBV9; 11 bases agree with TRBD2. Germline V lookup: CDR1 SGDLS, CDR2 YYNGEE. This CDR3 has 16 amino acids. J lost 2 bases, V lost 4 bases, and 7 bases had no gene match. CDR3 nucleotide sequence: TGTGCCAGCAGCCCAGGACTAGCGGGCCAACAAGAGACCCAGTACTTC. This translates into CASSPGLAGQQETQYF.

The chain links TRBV10-1 to TRBJ2-7; 7 bases align to TRBD2. Germline-derived CDR1 and CDR2 are WNHNN and SYGVQD (reference sequence). The V gene end was trimmed by 4 bases and the J gene end by 4 bases; junction bases not matched to a gene: 1. The CDR3 is 12 residues long. CDR3 region: CASSAGGYEQYF. DNA for the CDR3: TGCGCCAGCAGTGCGGGGGGATACGAGCAGTACTTC.

As for this clone: The junction departs from the called germline gene at one end, perhaps through a read error. This chain uses TRBV27 with TRBJ2-1; D may be TRBD2 (6 bases). CDR3 length: 15 amino acids. Germline V lookup: CDR1 MNHEY, CDR2 SMNVEV (reference sequence). The DNA of the CDR3 is TGTGCCTGCAGACTAGGGACGGGAGTCTACAATGAGCAGTTCTTC. Translation: CACRLGTGVYNEQFF.

The chain carries TRBV4-1 and TRBJ1-2; 7 nucleotides align to TRBD1. The V gene end was trimmed by 0 bases and the J gene end by 2 bases; junction bases not matched to a gene: 3. CDR3 length equals 15 residues. The germline gives CDR1 MGHRA, CDR2 YSYEKL. CDR3 DNA sequence: TGCGCCAGCAGCCAAGACAGGGGGTGGAACTATGGCTACACCTTC. Its translation: CASSQDRGWNYGYTF.

This clone occurred a few times. The V gene is TRBV7-6, the J gene TRBJ2-1; 10 nucleotides align to TRBD2. Germline V gives CDR1 SGHVS, CDR2 FNYEAQ. The CDR3 covers 14 residues. Trimming cost V 5 bases and J 8 bases; bases outside gene matches: 6. The CDR3 DNA sequence: TGTGCCAGCAGCCAGGGACTAGCGTTCTATGAGCAGTTCTTC. It encodes CASSQGLAFYEQFF. Full variable domain (rest looked up from reference TRBV7-6 and TRBJ2-1): GAGVSQSPRYKVTKRGQDVALRCDPISGHVSLYWYRQALGQGPEFLTYFNYEAQQDKSGLPNDRFSAERPEGSISTLTIQRTEQRDSAMYRCASSQGLAFYEQFFGPGTRLTVL.

The chain joins TRBV5-1 to TRBJ2-1, with 10 bases fitting TRBD2. Germline V gene lookup returns CDR1 SGHRS and CDR2 YFSETQ. This CDR3 has 15 residues. With V trimmed by 1 base and J by 9 bases, 7 bases remained unmatched. CDR3 protein: CASSLTAGGKGEQFF. For the CDR3, the DNA is TGCGCCAGCAGCTTGACAGCGGGAGGGAAGGGTGAGCAGTTCTTC.

This chain joins TRBV11-2 and TRBJ2-1; 11 bases align to TRBD2. The CDR3 spans 15 residues. The germline V gene encodes CDR1 SGHAT and CDR2 FQNNGV. J lost 8 bases, V lost 3 bases, and 6 bases had no gene match. The CDR3 region is CASSLGLAERDEQFF. The CDR3 DNA is TGTGCCAGCAGCTTGGGACTAGCGGAGCGGGATGAGCAGTTCTTC.

The CDR3 nucleotides read TGTGCCAGCAGTTGGCGGGATGACCCTGGGACAGCTTTCTTT. Translation: CASSWRDDPGTAFF. This chain uses TRBV28 with TRBJ1-1, with a tentative D call TRBD1 (5 bases). Germline assignment: CDR1 MDHEN and CDR2 SYDVKM. This CDR3 spans 14 amino acids. The V end was cut by 4 bases, the J end by 10 bases, with 19 bases between.

This sequence joins TRBV5-6 and TRBJ1-3; TRBD1 agrees at 8 bases. V was pared by 0 bases and J by 1 base, with 0 bases of the junction left unmatched. Germline assignment: CDR1 SGHDT and CDR2 YYEEEE. The CDR3 totals 15 residues. The CDR3 loop is CASSLGTGSGNTIYF. Written as DNA, the CDR3 is TGTGCCAGCAGCTTGGGGACAGGGTCTGGAAACACCATATATTTT.

Only a few counts were recorded for this clone. The chain has TRBV5-4 and TRBJ1-1, with 7 nucleotides matching TRBD1. The CDR3 totals 16 residues. In germline, CDR1 is SGHNT, CDR2 YYREEE (reference sequence). With 3 bases clipped from V and 1 base from J, the junction kept 9 bases outside the gene matches. The CDR3 sequence: CASSSPATGRNTEAFF. The CDR3 region has the DNA TGTGCCAGCAGCTCTCCGGCGACAGGGCGGAACACTGAAGCTTTCTTT.

This clone was seen more than once but under ten times. The genes are TRBV2 and TRBJ1-5; possibly TRBD1 for D (6 bases). Trimming shortened V by 8 bases and J by 4 bases, and 21 bases separated the two germline ends. Germline loops: CDR1 SNHLY, CDR2 FYNNEI. The CDR3 contains 16 residues. The CDR3 DNA reads as TGTGCCAGCTCTGATCCCGAGACAGGCCCTAATCAGCCCCAGCATTTT. It encodes CASSDPETGPNQPQHF.

The chain carries TRBV5-1 and TRBJ1-1; 7 positions agree with TRBD1. V was pared by 4 bases and J by 4 bases, with 7 bases of the junction left unmatched. The CDR3 loop spans 14 amino acids. In germline, CDR1 is SGHRS, CDR2 YFSETQ. The CDR3 region has the DNA TGCGCCAGCAGCACCGACGGGACAGTCACTGAAGCTTTCTTT. It is translated as CASSTDGTVTEAFF.

This chain connects TRBV28 to TRBJ1-5; maybe TRBD1 (6 bases). The CDR3 totals 14 residues. Deletions cut 11 bases from V and 0 bases from J, with 14 bases between. CDR1 and CDR2 (germline): MDHEN, SYDVKM. The CDR3 region has the DNA TGTGCCGCCTTCACAGGGAATAGCAATCAGCCCCAGCATTTT. Amino acids: CAAFTGNSNQPQHF.

As regards this clone: Relative to the germline gene, one junction end is altered; a read error may explain this. The V gene is TRBV29-1, the J gene TRBJ1-1; TRBD1 might be the D (5 bases). The CDR3 has 13 amino acids. The germline gives CDR1 SQVTM, CDR2 ANQGSEA. CDR3 DNA sequence: TGCAGCACCGCCGGGGGTAGGAACACTGAAACTTTCTTT. This translates into CSTAGGRNTETFF.

This chain uses TRBV11-2 with TRBJ2-7; TRBD1 is a possible D gene (5 bases). Per germline, CDR1 SGHAT and CDR2 FQNNGV. The ends were cut back, 2 bases at V and 5 bases at J, with 7 bases in the middle. This CDR3 is built from 12 residues. The CDR3 region has the DNA TGTGCCAGCAGCTTATGGGGCCACGAGCAGTACTTC. Residues: CASSLWGHEQYF. The full variable domain, its missing parts supplied by reference TRBV11-2 and TRBJ2-7, is EAGVAQSPRYKIIEKRQSVAFWCNPISGHATLYWYQQILGQGPKLLIQFQNNGVVDDSQLPKDRFSAERLKGVDSTLKIQPAKLEDSAVYLCASSLWGHEQYFGPGTRLTVT.

This chain connects TRBV2 to TRBJ2-1; TRBD2 is a possible D gene (6 bases). The CDR3 sequence is 16 residues long. Germline V CDR1 and CDR2: SNHLY, FYNNEI. V was pared by 6 bases and J by 3 bases, with 18 bases between. This CDR3 reads CASSARPSSGYNEQFF. The CDR3 region has the DNA TGTGCCAGCAGCGCCCGCCCCAGTAGCGGCTACAATGAGCAGTTCTTC.

This chain connects TRBV18 to TRBJ1-1; TRBD1 matches at 8 bases. Germline V gives CDR1 KGHSH, CDR2 LQKENI. The ends lost 0 bases at V and 3 bases at J; junction bases unmatched: 3. The CDR3 is 15 amino acids. The CDR3 DNA reads TGTGCCAGCTCACCACCCGACAGGGGAGACACTGAAGCTTTCTTT. The encoded protein is CASSPPDRGDTEAFF.

The count of this clone is one. The same CDR3 can be traced to other DNA sequences in this sample. V and J are TRBV5-1 and TRBJ1-2, with 8 bases identical to TRBD1. The CDR3 spans 14 residues. The V gene's germline CDR1 is SGHRS and CDR2 YFSETQ. The J segment lost 8 bases and the V segment lost 1 base, leaving 7 bases of the junction unmatched. The CDR3 loop reads CASSLTGGKDGYTF. The CDR3 DNA is TGCGCCAGCAGCTTGACAGGGGGTAAGGACGGCTACACCTTC.

The chain links TRBV4-1 to TRBJ1-3, with TRBD1 matching 7 bases. The V gene's germline CDR1 is MGHRA and CDR2 YSYEKL. This CDR3 is 16 amino acids long. Losses at the gene ends were 4 bases for V and 0 bases for J; bases not matched to a gene: 6. The CDR3 region is CASSPGQPLSGNTIYF. The CDR3 DNA reads as TGCGCCAGCAGCCCGGGACAGCCGCTCTCTGGAAACACCATATATTTT.

This chain links TRBV28 with TRBJ1-6; 7 bases line up with TRBD1. The CDR3 runs to 14 residues. The germline CDR1 and CDR2 sequences are MDHEN and SYDVKM. V gave up 4 bases and J gave up 10 bases; unmatched junction bases: 7. CDR3 loop: CASSSGTAKSPLHF. For the CDR3, the DNA is TGTGCCAGCAGTTCCGGGACAGCCAAGTCACCCCTCCACTTT.

The rearrangement uses TRBV6-1 and TRBJ1-5, with D maybe TRBD1 (6 bases). Trimming cost V 10 bases and J 0 bases, with 13 bases left between them. Germline lookup yields CDR1 MNHNS and CDR2 SASEGT. The CDR3 is made up of 14 amino acids. CDR3 sequence reads: CAIGHRDSNQPQHF. CDR3 nucleotides: TGTGCCATCGGTCACAGGGATAGCAATCAGCCCCAGCATTTT.

Here the CDR3 reads CASSQERGTLTYNEQFF. CDR3 nucleotides: TGCGCCAGCAGCCAAGAACGCGGGACCTTAACCTACAATGAGCAGTTCTTC. The chain is built from TRBV4-1 and TRBJ2-1; D is possibly TRBD2 (6 bases). Trimming stripped 0 bases from V and 2 bases from J, with 14 bases between. Looked up from germline, CDR1 is MGHRA and CDR2 is YSYEKL. The CDR3 extends over 17 amino acids.

The V and J genes are TRBV28 and TRBJ2-7; 7 bases agree with TRBD1. CDR3 length: 14 residues. With 11 bases clipped from V and 3 bases from J, the junction kept 13 bases outside the gene matches. CDR1 is MDHEN, CDR2 SYDVKM, per germline. The CDR3 is CAAQGSGQYYEQYF. In DNA, the CDR3 is TGTGCCGCGCAAGGGTCGGGACAGTACTACGAGCAGTACTTC.